The entry that follows covers one T cell receptor beta chain sequence. Trimming took 0 bases from V and 6 from J, leaving 20 bases between them. This CDR3 spans 17 amino acids. Germline V gene sequence: CDR1 SGDLS, CDR2 YYNGEE. This specimen comes from a study of T cell changes during pregnancy in multiple sclerosis. This table comes from immunoSEQ multiplex PCR, and its TCRdb copy is limited to in-frame clones, with some not included. Of 65,000 to 95,000 clones in the sample, approximately 94% were seen once. The chain uses TRBV9 and TRBJ2-3; a weak D match, TRBD2 (5 bases). The source of this sequence is a female donor in good health, enrolled as a control in a pregnancy study. The sequencing used peripheral blood, collected after pregnancy. The CDR3 loop is CASSVGSGLAPWDTQYF. The CDR3 DNA reads as TGTGCCAGCAGCGTAGGGTCGGGATTGGCTCCTTGGGATACGCAGTATTTT.